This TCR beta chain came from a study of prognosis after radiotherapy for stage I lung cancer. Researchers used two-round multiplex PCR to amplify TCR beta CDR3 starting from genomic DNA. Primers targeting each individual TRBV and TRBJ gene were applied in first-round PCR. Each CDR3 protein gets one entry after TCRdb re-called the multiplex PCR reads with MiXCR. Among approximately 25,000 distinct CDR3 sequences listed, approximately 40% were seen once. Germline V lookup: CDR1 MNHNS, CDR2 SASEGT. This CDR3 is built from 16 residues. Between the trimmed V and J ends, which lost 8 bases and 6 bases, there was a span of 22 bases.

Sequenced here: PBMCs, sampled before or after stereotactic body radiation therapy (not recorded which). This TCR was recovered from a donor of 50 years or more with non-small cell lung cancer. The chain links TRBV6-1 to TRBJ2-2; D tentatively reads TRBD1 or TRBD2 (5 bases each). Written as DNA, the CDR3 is TGTGCCAGCGGTCCGTATAGCGTGAGAGGGGCCGGGGAGCTGTTTTTT. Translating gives CASGPYSVRGAGELFF.